This T cell receptor (beta chain) was obtained from a study of blood T cell repertoires in COVID-19. Sequencing was performed with immunoSEQ multiplex PCR; in TCRdb, only in-frame clones are kept and a portion is missing. The table shows almost 200,000 clones, with 70% to 90% occurring only once. Germline assignment: CDR1 MNHNS and CDR2 SASEGT. The V end was cut by 2 bases, the J end by 7 bases, with 18 bases between. The CDR3 runs to 15 residues. The material sequenced was PBMCs or T cells enriched from blood (not recorded which). The chain is built from TRBV6-1 and TRBJ2-7, with a weak D call TRBD1 (5 bases). This clonotype was obtained from a young woman who had recovered from COVID-19. This chain's CDR3 is CASSELTRVWLEQYF. The CDR3 DNA is TGTGCCAGCAGTGAACTCACCAGGGTCTGGTTGGAGCAGTACTTC.